The T cell receptor (beta chain) under discussion was sequenced for a study of post-analysis software for immune sequencing data. TCR beta cDNA libraries included unique molecular identifiers. MiXCR was run by TCRdb on the PCR reads, yielding one entry per CDR3 protein. The sample lists 750,000 to 900,000 distinct CDR3 sequences; around 42% were seen once. V shed 5 bases and J 1 base; nucleotides not matched to a gene: 7. This CDR3 is built from 16 residues. General study points: Patients used about five TRBV segments, including TRBV5-6, TRBV5-1 and TRBV20-1, more often than controls.

For this clonotype: The target antigen is unknown.

Sequenced: blood. The sequence came from a girl between 5 and 17 years old with multiple sclerosis. The chain is built from TRBV12-3 or TRBV12-4 and TRBJ1-5, with 8 bases identical to TRBD1. CDR3: CASSKGQGMSNQPQHF. The DNA for the CDR3 is TGTGCCAGCAGTAAAGGACAGGGAATGAGCAATCAGCCCCAGCATTTT.